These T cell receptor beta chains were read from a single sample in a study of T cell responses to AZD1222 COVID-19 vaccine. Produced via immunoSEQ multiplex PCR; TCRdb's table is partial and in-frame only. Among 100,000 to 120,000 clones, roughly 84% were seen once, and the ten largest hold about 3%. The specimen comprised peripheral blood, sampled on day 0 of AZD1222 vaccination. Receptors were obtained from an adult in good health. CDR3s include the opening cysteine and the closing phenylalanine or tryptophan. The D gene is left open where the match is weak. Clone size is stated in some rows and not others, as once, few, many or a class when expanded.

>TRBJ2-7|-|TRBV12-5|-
TGTGCTAGTGGTTCCGGGTACGAGCAGTACTTC
CASGSGYEQYF
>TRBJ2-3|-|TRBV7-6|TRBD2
TGTGCCAGCAGTGAGACTAGCACCTTACTCACAGATACGCAGTATTTT
CASSETSTLLTDTQYF
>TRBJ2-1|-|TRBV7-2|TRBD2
TGTGCCAGCGCCAACGGACTAGCGGGGGGAAATGAGCAGTTCTTC
CASANGLAGGNEQFF
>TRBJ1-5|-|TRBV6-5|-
TGTGCCAGCAGTTACTCGGTTCAACAGCCCCAGCATTTT
CASSYSVQQPQHF
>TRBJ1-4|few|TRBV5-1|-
TGCGCCAGCAGCACGGGGACGGCTGCAACTAATGAAAAACTGTTTTTT
CASSTGTAATNEKLFF
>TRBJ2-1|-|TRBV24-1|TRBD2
TGTGCCACCAGTGATTCCCCAGGACTAGCGGGGGGGCAATACAATGAGCAGTTCTTC
CATSDSPGLAGGQYNEQFF
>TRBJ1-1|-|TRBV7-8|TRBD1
TGTGCCAGCAGCCCGAGTTTTACAGGGGGGCCTGAAGCTTTCTTT
CASSPSFTGGPEAFF
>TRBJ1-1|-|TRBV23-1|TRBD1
TGCGCCAGCAGTCGCCCGGGACAGCGGAACACTGAAGCTTTCTTT
CASSRPGQRNTEAFF
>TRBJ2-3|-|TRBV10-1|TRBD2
TGCGCCAGCAGTGGCACTAGCGGGGGGGCAGATACGCAGTATTTT
CASSGTSGGADTQYF
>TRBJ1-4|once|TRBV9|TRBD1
TGTGCCAGCAGCACCAGTGGACAGGGTCTTGAAAAACTGTTTTTT
CASSTSGQGLEKLFF
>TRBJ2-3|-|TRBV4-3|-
TGCGCCAGCAGCCACCGTTCGAGGGGGTCAGATACGCAGTATTTT
CASSHRSRGSDTQYF
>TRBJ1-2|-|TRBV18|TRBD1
TGTGCCAGCTCACGGGGACAGGGTATGGGCTACACCTTC
CASSRGQGMGYTF
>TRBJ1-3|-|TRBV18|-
TGTGCCAGCTCACCACCGGGAGGCTCTGGAAACACCATATATTTT
CASSPPGGSGNTIYF